The 3 T cell receptor beta chains listed next were all sequenced from one sample in a study of shared clonotypes between healthy human individuals. Naive CD8 populations comprised CD45RO-negative cells positively selected for CCR7, excluding terminally differentiated effector memory CD45RA+ cells. This table comes from immunoSEQ multiplex PCR, and its TCRdb copy is limited to in-frame clones, with some not included. The table lists some 2,000,000 clones, around 96% of them singletons. What was sequenced was naive CD8+ T cells sorted from blood. The receptor source for this set is a man aged 18 to 29 in good health.

The chain links TRBV9 to TRBJ1-2; D unresolved. Germline loops: CDR1 SGDLS, CDR2 YYNGEE. The CDR3 loop spans 15 amino acids. V shed 4 bases and J shed 6 bases, with 19 bases lying between them. Here the CDR3 DNA reads TGTGCCAGCAGCTCCCACGGGAATCCATCGGATGGCTACACCTTC. This gives the protein CASSSHGNPSDGYTF.

In DNA, the CDR3 is TGCAGCGTTGGTGAGGACTACGAGCAGTACTTC. This translates into CSVGEDYEQYF. This chain uses TRBV29-1 with TRBJ2-7; no reliable D call. Trimming pared 4 bases from V and 3 bases from J, leaving 7 bases between. The V gene's germline CDR1 is SQVTM and CDR2 ANQGSEA. This CDR3 has 11 amino acids.

The chain carries TRBV6-5 and TRBJ1-5; 7 bases align to TRBD1. CDR1 MNHEY and CDR2 SVGAGI come from the germline V gene. The CDR3 sequence is 15 residues long. J lost 7 bases, V lost 0 bases, and 6 bases had no gene match. The CDR3 here is CASSYSKTGSQPQHF. CDR3 nucleotide sequence: TGTGCCAGCAGTTACTCAAAGACAGGGTCCCAGCCCCAGCATTTT.